This T cell receptor beta chain was captured in a study of tumor-infiltrating lymphocytes in primary liver carcinoma. Synthesis of TCR beta cDNA was carried out from about 0.55 ug total RNA with a constant-region primer. Each TCR beta library was derived from three nested multiplex PCR rounds that employed slightly modified ARM-PCR. TCRdb reanalysed the multiplex PCR reads using MiXCR and keeps one entry per CDR3 protein. The sample has approximately 300,000 distinct CDR3 sequences; 55% to 65% are singletons. Regarding this clonotype: Its ends do not fully match the called genes, so a read error is possible.

They got blood RNA out of unsorted whole blood and also pulled out germline DNA. The sequencing input was peripheral blood. This sequence originates from a man aged 40-49 years with primary liver carcinoma and hepatitis B virus infection.

CDR3 bases: TGCAGTACGTACAGGGGGCACCGAGAGATCCAGTACTTC. Translation: CSTYRGHREIQYF. This chain connects TRBV29-1 to TRBJ2-5; 9 positions match TRBD1. The CDR3 sequence is 13 residues long. The germline V gene encodes CDR1 SQVTM and CDR2 ANQGSEA.